This T cell receptor (beta chain) appears in the sequencing data of a study of molecular identifiers for immune sequencing clone quantification. On this clonotype itself: It may be a read error: a sequence one base away is much more abundant.

TCR libraries were built in bulk with a published protocol and specific TCR primers. TCRdb used MiXCR to reprocess the PCR reads, holding one entry per CDR3 protein. This sample yields tens of thousands of distinct CDR3 sequences, of which approximately 19% are seen a single time; 0.9% to 1.2% belongs to the top ten. CDR1 MNHEY and CDR2 SVGAGI come from the germline V gene. V was shortened by 4 bases and J by 4 bases, with 16 bases between the two germline ends. The CDR3 loop spans 16 amino acids. CD8+CD4-CCR7+CD45RA+ sorting gave the naive CD8 T cells. This rearrangement joins TRBV6-5 to TRBJ1-4; D is undetermined. The sequence came from a human donor in good health. Some libraries in this study had Jurkat cell RNA spiked in. The sample taken for sequencing was naive CD8+ T cells from blood, with Jurkat cell RNA spiked in. Subset of the sample: FACS-sorted CD8+CD4-CCR7+CD45RA+ naive T cells. The CDR3, as DNA: TGTGCCAGCAGTTGTGACACCACGAAGCATAATGAAAAACTGTTTTTT. This codes for CASSCDTTKHNEKLFF.